This section outlines one TCR beta chain sequence together with its context. The data are from a study of blood T cells in healthy people across ages. Each sample provided at least 6 micrograms of extracted total RNA. The V and J ends lost 6 bases and 6 bases respectively, with 12 bases between them. The CDR3 is made up of 13 amino acids. CDR1 and CDR2 (germline): KGHSH, LQKENI. Then a second PCR, running roughly 7 to 12 cycles, was carried out with a sample-barcoded 5' primer and a J-beta primer mix. Each cDNA molecule was tagged by a template-switch adaptor that had 12 random nucleotides. TCRdb re-derived calls from the 5' RACE reads in MiXCR, one entry per CDR3 protein. In the table there are about 670,000 distinct CDR3 sequences, 40% to 45% of which are singletons.

The sequence was obtained from a man older than 75 in good health. The sequenced material came from blood. The chain employs TRBV18 and TRBJ2-1; D unresolved. In DNA form, the CDR3 reads TGTGCCAGCTCCCCAAATGGACCCAATGAGCAGTTCTTC. Its translation: CASSPNGPNEQFF.